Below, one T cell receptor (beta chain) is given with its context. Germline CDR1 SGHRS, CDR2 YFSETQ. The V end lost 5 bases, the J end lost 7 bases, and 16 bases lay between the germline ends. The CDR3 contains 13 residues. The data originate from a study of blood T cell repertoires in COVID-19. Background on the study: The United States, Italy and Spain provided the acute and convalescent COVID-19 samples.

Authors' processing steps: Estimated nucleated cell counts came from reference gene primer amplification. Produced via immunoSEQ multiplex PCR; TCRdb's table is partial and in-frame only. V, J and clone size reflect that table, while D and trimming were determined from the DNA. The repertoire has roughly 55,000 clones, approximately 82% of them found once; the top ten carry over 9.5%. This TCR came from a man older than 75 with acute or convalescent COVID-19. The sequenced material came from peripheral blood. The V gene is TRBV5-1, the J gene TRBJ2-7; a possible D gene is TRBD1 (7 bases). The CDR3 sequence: CASRNTGAGEQYF. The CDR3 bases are TGCGCCAGCAGGAACACAGGGGCGGGGGAGCAGTACTTC.